This entry lists 30 T cell receptor beta chains sequenced from one sample in a study of blood T cell repertoires in COVID-19. Measured with immunoSEQ multiplex PCR; TCRdb has only the in-frame clones, and not every one. The table includes about 26,000 clones, around 66% detected once. Sequences were obtained from peripheral blood. All receptors come from a man in his 60s with active or convalescent COVID-19.

The chain carries TRBV6-6 and TRBJ2-7; tentative D call: TRBD1 (6 bases). Trimming left V 4 bases short and J 4 bases short, with 14 bases between. The CDR3 runs 14 residues. Germline-derived CDR1 and CDR2 are MNHNY and SVGAGI (reference sequence). CDR3 residues: CASSFNSQGYEQYF. CDR3 nucleotides: TGTGCCAGCAGTTTCAACTCACAGGGTTACGAGCAGTACTTC.

This clone was counted only a few times. CDR3 region: CASSTFPTGNSPLHF. CDR3 sequence (DNA): TGTGCCAGTAGTACCTTCCCGACAGGGAATTCACCCCTCCACTTT. The rearrangement links TRBV19 to TRBJ1-6, with 7 nucleotides matching TRBD1. There are 15 residues in the CDR3. Looked up from germline, CDR1 is LNHDA and CDR2 is SQIVND (reference sequence). V lost 4 bases, J lost 7 bases, and 7 bases stayed unmatched.

This chain uses TRBV10-3 with TRBJ1-3, with a weak D call TRBD1 (5 bases). The CDR3 covers 16 residues. V was clipped by 3 bases and J by 0 bases, with 12 bases between them. From germline, CDR1 is ENHRY and CDR2 SYGVKD. The CDR3 coding sequence is TGTGCCATCAGTGATAGTGGTGACAGCTCTGGAAACACCATATATTTT. It encodes CAISDSGDSSGNTIYF.

The V call is TRBV5-6, the J call TRBJ1-4, with a possible D match to TRBD1 (6 bases). V lost 4 bases and J lost 7, with 17 bases in between. Germline loops: CDR1 SGHDT, CDR2 YYEEEE. CDR3 length: 15 amino acids. CDR3 loop: CASSIRQAILEKLFF. The CDR3 bases are TGTGCCAGCAGCATCAGACAGGCGATCCTTGAAAAACTGTTTTTT.

This clone was seen only a few times. The chain has TRBV2 and TRBJ1-3; no reliable D call. Germline CDR1 SNHLY, CDR2 FYNNEI. The length of the CDR3 is 12 residues. V dropped 5 bases and J dropped 2 bases, with 4 bases sitting between them. The CDR3 reads CASSTAGNTIYF. In DNA form, the CDR3 reads TGTGCCAGCAGTACGGCTGGAAACACCATATATTTT.

This chain links TRBV2 with TRBJ2-3; perhaps TRBD2 as D (6 bases). The CDR3 spans 15 residues. The V and J ends lost 6 bases and 4 bases respectively, with 17 bases between them. Looked up from germline, CDR1 is SNHLY and CDR2 is FYNNEI. The CDR3 DNA reads TGTGCCAGCAGGCCACTAGTTGTAGCGGCAGATACGCAGTATTTT. Translating gives CASRPLVVAADTQYF. Variable domain in full (rest from reference TRBV2 and TRBJ2-3): EPEVTQTPSHQVTQMGQEVILRCVPISNHLYFYWYRQILGQKVEFLVSFYNNEISEKSEIFDDQFSVERPDGSNFTLKIRSTKLEDSAMYFCASRPLVVAADTQYFGPGTRLTVL.

The chain recombines TRBV30 with TRBJ1-6; 9 bases match TRBD1. The CDR3 sequence is 15 residues long. Germline-derived CDR1 and CDR2 are GTSNPN and SVGIG (reference sequence). V shed 0 bases, J shed 14 bases, and the junction held 11 bases outside the gene matches. CDR3 in DNA: TGTGCCTGGAGTGTACGAGGACAGGGGATAGTAGCCCTCCACTTT. Encoded protein: CAWSVRGQGIVALHF.

As for this clone: In the same sample, other DNA sequences code for this CDR3. V usage is TRBV6-4 and J usage is TRBJ1-1; D gene ambiguous. The CDR3 extends over 13 amino acids. Trimming cost V 2 bases and J 1 base, with 5 bases left between them. The germline CDR1 and CDR2 sequences are MRHNA and SNTAGT. The CDR3, as DNA: TGTGCCAGCAGTGACCGTAGGAACACTGAAGCTTTCTTT. This encodes CASSDRRNTEAFF.

This clone was detected only once. The chain uses TRBV7-2 and TRBJ2-6; D gene ambiguous. This CDR3 spans 17 amino acids. Germline assignment: CDR1 SGHTA and CDR2 FQGNSA. Trimming shortened V by 2 bases and J by 0 bases, and 11 bases separated the two germline ends. CDR3: CASSLRQAISGANVLTF. The CDR3 DNA reads TGTGCCAGCAGCTTACGGCAGGCCATCTCTGGGGCCAACGTCCTGACTTTC.

This clone was seen more than once but under ten times. Other DNA sequences in this specimen translate into the identical CDR3. V usage is TRBV7-9 and J usage is TRBJ1-3, with D perhaps matching TRBD1 (6 bases). V lost 1 base to trimming and J lost 2 bases, with 9 bases between them. Germline values: CDR1 SEHNR, CDR2 FQNEAQ (reference sequence). There are 15 residues in the CDR3. Written as DNA, the CDR3 is TGTGCCAGCAGCTTAGGGGGGCTCACTGGAAACACCATATATTTT. It specifies CASSLGGLTGNTIYF.

In its sample, this clone was seen a few times. The genes are TRBV28 and TRBJ1-6; maybe TRBD1 (6 bases). Germline lookup yields CDR1 MDHEN and CDR2 SYDVKM. The germline V and J ends were trimmed by 5 bases and 10 bases, with 18 bases remaining between them. The CDR3 sequence is 15 residues long. The CDR3 nucleotides read TGTGCCAGCAGTCCCGGGACAAATAACGGGTCACCCCTCCACTTT. It translates to CASSPGTNNGSPLHF.

There are a few counts of this clone. The genes are TRBV9 and TRBJ2-7; the match to TRBD2 covers 7 bases. This CDR3 has 14 amino acids. From germline, CDR1 is SGDLS and CDR2 YYNGEE. The ends lost 0 bases at V and 6 bases at J; junction bases unmatched: 6. The CDR3: CASSVDPTSVEQYF. As DNA, the CDR3 is TGTGCCAGCAGCGTAGACCCTACTAGCGTCGAGCAGTACTTC.

The rearrangement uses TRBV5-6 and TRBJ2-5; D perhaps matches TRBD1 (7 bases). The CDR3 runs to 15 residues. Trimming shortened V by 3 bases and J by 5 bases, and 17 bases separated the two germline ends. Germline V gives CDR1 SGHDT, CDR2 YYEEEE. The CDR3 DNA reads as TGTGCCAGCAGCTCGCGTAGGGCAGGGGGGGAGACCCAGTACTTC. It encodes CASSSRRAGGETQYF.

Judged by abundance, this clone is medium-sized (0.01 to 0.1%). V usage is TRBV27 and J usage is TRBJ2-7; a weak D match, TRBD2 (7 bases). Germline CDR1 is MNHEY and CDR2 is SMNVEV (reference sequence). Trimming removed 6 bases from V and 0 bases from J, with 15 bases in between. The CDR3 spans 15 residues. For the CDR3, the DNA is TGTGCCAGCAGAGTAGGGGGAGGGACCTCCTACGAGCAGTACTTC. Its protein is CASRVGGGTSYEQYF.

This chain uses TRBV7-2 with TRBJ2-5; the D gene is possibly TRBD2 (5 bases). Trimming removed 4 bases at V and 4 bases at J, with 13 bases between. The CDR3 contains 14 residues. Germline V lookup: CDR1 SGHTA, CDR2 FQGNSA. In DNA, the CDR3 is TGTGCCAGCAGCTCAGGACCGGCGGGAGAGACCCAGTACTTC. Translating gives CASSSGPAGETQYF.

This clone has just a few counts. The chain carries TRBV7-2 and TRBJ2-3; 9 bases align to TRBD2. J gave up 11 bases and V 1 base, and 10 bases lay outside the gene matches. CDR1 is SGHTA, CDR2 FQGNSA, per germline. CDR3 length equals 15 residues. CDR3 amino acids: CASSLGSGLASRQYF. CDR3 bases: TGTGCCAGCAGCTTAGGGTCGGGACTAGCTTCTAGGCAGTATTTT.

CDR3 DNA: TGCGCCAGCAGCCAAGAGTTGGGCAGAAGCTCCTACAATGAGCAGTTCTTC. Its translation: CASSQELGRSSYNEQFF. The chain employs TRBV4-1 and TRBJ2-1; D uncertain. This CDR3 has 17 amino acids. V lost 0 bases, J lost 0 bases, and 12 bases lay in between. From germline, CDR1 is MGHRA and CDR2 YSYEKL.

This clone was counted a few times. This chain links TRBV19 with TRBJ1-1; D may be TRBD1 (6 bases). The CDR3 totals 14 residues. The V gene's germline CDR1 is LNHDA and CDR2 SQIVND (reference sequence). The ends were cut back, 5 bases at V and 4 bases at J, with 14 bases in the middle. CDR3 residues: CASSPQGLGTEAFF. In nucleotides, the CDR3 is TGTGCCAGTAGTCCCCAGGGGTTGGGCACTGAAGCTTTCTTT.

This clone appeared a single time. DNA of the CDR3: TGTGCCAGCAGTTACGCTACCGGGGGGGTGAGGGGCTACACCTTC. Translating gives CASSYATGGVRGYTF. The chain joins TRBV6-5 to TRBJ1-2; TRBD1 might be the D (5 bases). Between the trimmed V and J ends, which lost 2 bases and 8 bases, there was a span of 18 bases. This CDR3 contains 15 residues. Germline assignment: CDR1 MNHEY and CDR2 SVGAGI.

This clone was detected only once. The chain carries TRBV7-6 and TRBJ2-3; D might be TRBD2 (6 bases). Deletions cut 1 base from V and 5 bases from J, with 13 bases between. The CDR3 contains 15 residues. CDR1 and CDR2 from the germline V gene are SGHVS and FNYEAQ. CDR3 bases: TGTGCCAGCAGCTTAGATCGGACGACTAGAGATACGCAGTATTTT. Its protein is CASSLDRTTRDTQYF.

The rearrangement uses TRBV28 and TRBJ1-2; D perhaps matches TRBD1 (6 bases). The germline gives CDR1 MDHEN, CDR2 SYDVKM. This CDR3 contains 13 residues. Trimming left V 4 bases short and J 4 bases short, with 10 bases between. The CDR3 here is CASSYGQSYGYTF. CDR3 sequence (DNA): TGTGCCAGCAGTTACGGACAGAGCTATGGCTACACCTTC.

The chain is built from TRBV6-6 and TRBJ1-6; D may be TRBD1 (6 bases). V shed 9 bases and J shed 1 base, with 13 bases lying between them. Germline V CDR1 and CDR2: MNHNY, SVGAGI (reference sequence). This CDR3 has 15 amino acids. CDR3 nucleotides: TGTGCCAGTGGGGGCAGGGTGTCCTATAATTCACCCCTCCACTTT. Protein product: CASGGRVSYNSPLHF.

The chain joins TRBV5-1 to TRBJ1-2; a possible D gene is TRBD1 (6 bases). CDR3 length equals 14 residues. The V gene lost 4 bases and the J gene lost 11 bases, with 21 bases spanning the gap. The germline V gene encodes CDR1 SGHRS and CDR2 YFSETQ. Written as DNA, the CDR3 is TGCGCCAGCAGCCAAACCGGGACAAAATTACAATACACCTTC. Protein product: CASSQTGTKLQYTF.

The chain carries TRBV7-2 and TRBJ2-7; 9 nucleotides match TRBD2. Germline V CDR1 and CDR2: SGHTA, FQGNSA. The V segment lost 0 bases and the J segment 6 bases; nucleotides outside the gene matches: 9. There are 16 residues in the CDR3. In nucleotides, the CDR3 is TGTGCCAGCAGCTTAGCGTCTAGCGGGGTGGTGGCCGAGCAGTACTTC. The encoded protein is CASSLASSGVVAEQYF.

The V and J genes are TRBV7-3 and TRBJ2-7; TRBD1 might be the D (6 bases). Germline CDR1 is SGHTA and CDR2 is FQGTGA. This CDR3 region has 14 residues. V was clipped by 5 bases and J by 6 bases, with 17 bases between them. The CDR3, as DNA: TGTGCCAGCAGCCAGGGGTCAGGTCCAGGCGAGCAGTACTTC. Translation: CASSQGSGPGEQYF.

V is TRBV19 and J is TRBJ2-7, with 9 bases identical to TRBD1. The J segment lost 4 bases and the V segment lost 1 base, leaving 2 bases of the junction unmatched. This CDR3 comprises 14 residues. Germline CDR1 reads LNHDA; CDR2 reads SQIVND (reference sequence). The CDR3 DNA follows: TGTGCCAGTAGTATAGTACAGGGGGCTTACGAGCAGTACTTC. It yields the protein CASSIVQGAYEQYF.

The chain links TRBV19 to TRBJ1-3; 9 bases fit TRBD1. V dropped 5 bases and J dropped 0; count of bases not matched to a gene: 14. The CDR3 is 19 residues long. CDR1 and CDR2 from the germline V gene are LNHDA and SQIVND (reference sequence). CDR3 protein: CASSSPAGTGSFSGNTIYF. DNA for the CDR3: TGTGCCAGTAGTTCGCCCGCCGGGACAGGGTCTTTCTCTGGAAACACCATATATTTT.

This clone was counted only a few times. The germline gene is not matched at one end of the junction; a read error may be the cause. The rearrangement uses TRBV12-3 or TRBV12-4 and TRBJ1-1; tentatively, D is TRBD1 (6 bases). The CDR3 is made up of 11 amino acids. In DNA, the CDR3 is TGTGCCAGCGGACAGAACGCTGAAGCTTTCTTT. Its translation is CASGQNAEAFF.

The chain carries TRBV19 and TRBJ1-4; tentatively, D is TRBD1 (6 bases). The CDR3 runs 15 residues. Between the trimmed V and J ends, which lost 6 bases and 4 bases, there was a span of 15 bases. Germline lookup yields CDR1 LNHDA and CDR2 SQIVND (reference sequence). Here the CDR3 reads CASSARTEINEKLFF. DNA of the CDR3: TGTGCCAGTAGCGCCCGGACAGAAATTAATGAAAAACTGTTTTTT.

The chain combines TRBV4-2 with TRBJ2-5, with 11 nucleotides matching TRBD2. Trimming at V came to 2 bases and at J to 2 bases, leaving 4 bases not matched to a gene. This CDR3 region has 16 residues. CDR1 is LGHNA and CDR2 is YNFKEQ in the germline V gene. The DNA for the CDR3 is TGTGCCAGCAGCCAAAATGTAGCGGGAGGGCAAGAGACCCAGTACTTC. This codes for CASSQNVAGGQETQYF.